This T cell receptor beta chain was sequenced in a study of T-cell reconstitution after alpha-beta-depleted transplantation in children. Study observations and caveats: The authors attributed T-cell counts and diversity one year after transplant mostly to newly produced T cells.

V was pared by 4 bases and J by 2 bases, with 12 bases between. CDR1 DFQATT and CDR2 SNEGSKA come from the germline V gene (reference sequence). The CDR3 is 14 amino acids. Using unique molecular identifiers, the investigators prepared the TCRbeta library. TCRdb redid the calling of the PCR reads with MiXCR, one entry per CDR3 protein. The table shows 200,000 or so distinct CDR3 sequences, with 5.5% to 7% occurring only once. The sample holds many counts of this clonotype. Antigen unknown. The specimen was PBMCs, collected before TCRalphabeta/CD19-depleted stem cell transplant. The sequence derives from a girl under three years old with combined immunodeficiency, due to receive a stem cell transplant. The rearrangement joins TRBV20-1 to TRBJ2-4; D gene ambiguous. The CDR3 nucleotides are TGCAGTGCTACTCCGCGTCCTACCAAAAACATTCAGTACTTC. Its protein product is CSATPRPTKNIQYF.